Below are 30 T cell receptor beta chains sequenced from a single sample in a study of cytomegalovirus exposure and HLA in healthy donors. Use of 60 Vbeta and 13 Jbeta primers characterized the PCR. Here immunoSEQ multiplex PCR was the method, and the copy in TCRdb shows in-frame clones only, minus some. The sample contains roughly 98,000 clones, around 62% of which appear only once. Sequencing was done on a sample of PBMCs. The source of these receptors is a woman in her 30s in good health and CMV-seropositive.

The chain joins TRBV12-5 to TRBJ2-1; D ambiguous. V was clipped by 3 bases and J by 3 bases, with 15 bases between them. In germline, CDR1 is LGHNT, CDR2 FRNRAP. CDR3 size: 16 residues. CDR3 protein: CASGFRRQELYNEQFF. The DNA of the CDR3 is TGTGCTAGTGGTTTTCGAAGGCAGGAACTCTACAATGAGCAGTTCTTC.

This clone was observed a handful of times. The J gene is TRBJ1-5, the V gene TRBV9, with no clear D. Deletions cut 3 bases from V and 0 bases from J, with 10 bases between. Germline CDR1 is SGDLS and CDR2 is YYNGEE. The CDR3 contains 15 residues. The CDR3 DNA follows: TGTGCCAGCAGCGCCCATGCTAATAGCAATCAGCCCCAGCATTTT. Translating it yields CASSAHANSNQPQHF.

A remark on this clone: The junction differs from germline at one of its ends, possibly a read error. The chain has TRBV6-5 and TRBJ1-1, with TRBD1 as a possible D gene (5 bases). The CDR3 runs 16 residues. Germline lookup yields CDR1 MNHEY and CDR2 SVGAGI. The CDR3 coding sequence is TGTGCCAGCAGTTACTCGGGGACTATGATGAACACTGGAGCTTTCTTT. The encoded protein is CASSYSGTMMNTGAFF.

CDR3 in amino acids: CASSEALGTGVNEQYF. Here the CDR3 DNA reads TGTGCCAGCAGTGAAGCGCTGGGGACAGGGGTTAACGAGCAGTACTTC. The genes are TRBV6-1 and TRBJ2-7; 10 bases agree with TRBD1. CDR1 is MNHNS, CDR2 SASEGT, per germline. Trimming at V came to 0 bases and at J to 5 bases, leaving 7 bases not matched to a gene. This CDR3 has 16 amino acids.

V usage is TRBV5-1 and J usage is TRBJ2-5; 11 bases are shared with TRBD2. The better agreement between TRBJ2-7 and the DNA end casts doubt on the J call. The CDR3 is made up of 17 amino acids. Germline CDR1 SGHRS, CDR2 YFSETQ. CDR3 region: CASSSSGLAERAYEQYF. The CDR3 coding sequence is TGCGCCAGCAGCTCTTCGGGACTAGCGGAGAGAGCCTACGAGCAGTACTTC.

CDR3 coding DNA: TGTGCCAGCAGGCAGCCCCGGGACACGAACACCGGGGAGCTGTTTTTT. This sequence encodes CASRQPRDTNTGELFF. V and J are TRBV2 and TRBJ2-2, with D maybe TRBD1 (6 bases). The V end lost 6 bases, the J end lost 0 bases, and 14 bases lay between the germline ends. This CDR3 contains 16 residues. Germline assignment: CDR1 SNHLY and CDR2 FYNNEI.

This clone was seen once. The chain recombines TRBV30 with TRBJ2-7; tentatively, D is TRBD2 (5 bases). The CDR3 spans 14 residues. Germline V CDR1 and CDR2: GTSNPN, SVGIG (reference sequence). V lost 2 bases and J 1 base, leaving 12 bases between the germline ends. This chain's CDR3 is CAWSLRGSSYEQYF. The CDR3, as DNA: TGTGCCTGGAGTCTCCGGGGAAGTTCCTACGAGCAGTACTTC. The variable domain in full, completed from reference TRBV30 and TRBJ2-7, reads SQTIHQWPATLVQPVGSPLSLECTVEGTSNPNLYWYRQAAGRGLQLLFYSVGIGQISSEVPQNLSASRPQDRQFILSSKKLLLSDSGFYLCAWSLRGSSYEQYFGPGTRLTVT.

This clone has just a few counts. CDR3 nucleotides: TGCGCCAGCAGCTTGGACAGGGGAATGGATGAGCAGTACTTC. Translation: CASSLDRGMDEQYF. The chain uses TRBV5-1 and TRBJ2-7; TRBD1 matches at 7 bases. The CDR3 contains 14 residues. CDR1 and CDR2 (germline): SGHRS, YFSETQ. Trimming took 0 bases from V and 7 from J; bases not matched to a gene: 7.

The chain joins TRBV5-5 to TRBJ1-1, with D possibly matching TRBD1 (5 bases). Germline-derived CDR1 and CDR2 are SGHKS and YYEKEE (reference sequence). The CDR3 runs 14 residues. Deletions cut 4 bases from V and 3 bases from J, with 13 bases between. The CDR3 DNA sequence: TGTGCCAGCAGCCTCCTGGGGGAGGACACTGAAGCTTTCTTT. Encoded protein: CASSLLGEDTEAFF.

This clone appeared a few times. The V call is TRBV7-9, the J call TRBJ2-7, with a possible D match to TRBD1 (6 bases). The CDR3 has 14 amino acids. Trimming pared 5 bases from V and 2 bases from J, leaving 13 bases between. The germline CDR1 and CDR2 sequences are SEHNR and FQNEAQ (reference sequence). The CDR3 sequence: CASSDTGSTYEQYF. The CDR3, as DNA: TGTGCCAGCAGCGATACAGGGTCCACCTACGAGCAGTACTTC.

The J gene is TRBJ1-1, the V gene TRBV7-9; D not resolved. The CDR3 contains 12 residues. Between the trimmed V and J ends, which lost 2 bases and 5 bases, there was a span of 6 bases. Germline CDR1 is SEHNR and CDR2 is FQNEAQ (reference sequence). CDR3 sequence reads: CASSLSRTEAFF. In DNA, the CDR3 is TGTGCCAGCAGCTTAAGTCGGACTGAAGCTTTCTTT.

Here the CDR3 DNA reads TGTGCCAGCAGCCGAGGGGGCACTTCATACAATGAGCAGTTCTTC. This encodes CASSRGGTSYNEQFF. The genes are TRBV4-2 and TRBJ2-1; TRBD1 agrees at 7 bases. V was clipped by 4 bases and J by 4 bases; unmatched bases: 7. CDR1 is LGHNA and CDR2 is YNFKEQ in the germline V gene. This CDR3 has 15 amino acids.

The CDR3 sequence: CASSPRADQETQYF. In DNA, the CDR3 is TGTGCCAGCAGCCCCAGGGCCGATCAAGAGACCCAGTACTTC. The gene calls are TRBV11-3 and TRBJ2-5; D is perhaps TRBD1 (5 bases). Trimming pared 5 bases from V and 2 bases from J, leaving 12 bases between. The CDR3 totals 14 residues. Per germline, CDR1 SGHNT and CDR2 YENEEA.

CDR3 region: CASSPGREAGKLFF. The CDR3 DNA reads TGTGCCAGCTCACCGGGTAGAGAGGCTGGAAAACTGTTTTTT. The chain combines TRBV18 with TRBJ1-4; unclear D gene. V lost 3 bases and J 10 bases, leaving 15 bases between the germline ends. The germline V gene has CDR1 KGHSH and CDR2 LQKENI. The CDR3 consists of 14 residues.

This chain connects TRBV6-5 to TRBJ1-2; TRBD1 matches at 8 bases. The CDR3 covers 14 residues. Per germline, CDR1 MNHEY and CDR2 SVGAGI. V was clipped by 5 bases and J by 2 bases; unmatched bases: 4. As DNA, the CDR3 is TGTGCCAGCAGTGGGGACAGGCCGAACTATGGCTACACCTTC. Encoded protein: CASSGDRPNYGYTF.

This rearrangement joins TRBV18 to TRBJ2-7; 14 nucleotides agree with TRBD2. Trimming cost V 4 bases and J 2 bases; bases outside gene matches: 1. Germline values: CDR1 KGHSH, CDR2 LQKENI. CDR3 length: 15 amino acids. This CDR3 is CASSLGLAGAYEQYF. The CDR3 DNA follows: TGTGCCAGCTCACTGGGACTAGCGGGGGCCTACGAGCAGTACTTC.

This clone was found a few times. The V gene is TRBV27, the J gene TRBJ1-2, with D unresolved. Trimming shortened V by 6 bases and J by 1 base, and 24 bases separated the two germline ends. Germline values: CDR1 MNHEY, CDR2 SMNVEV (reference sequence). The CDR3 is made up of 18 amino acids. CDR3 DNA: TGTGCCAGCAGAGTGCGGCCAAGCACCCCATCTTATAACTATGGCTACACCTTC. Its protein is CASRVRPSTPSYNYGYTF.

The chain has TRBV12-5 and TRBJ2-3, with 10 bases that match TRBD2. The CDR3 is made up of 15 amino acids. CDR1 and CDR2 from the germline V gene are LGHNT and FRNRAP. The trim removed 5 bases at V and 4 bases at J, leaving 6 bases unmatched. DNA for the CDR3: TGTGCTAGTGGTAAAGCGGGGGGGCCTGCAGATACGCAGTATTTT. Translated, it gives CASGKAGGPADTQYF.

This clone was observed a few times. The CDR3 DNA sequence: TGTGCCAGCACCCGGAGGGGCGCGGAGACCTACGAGCAGTACTTC. It yields the protein CASTRRGAETYEQYF. The chain uses TRBV5-6 and TRBJ2-7; D is perhaps TRBD2 (6 bases). V was shortened by 6 bases and J by 2 bases, with 18 bases between the two germline ends. Germline V gene lookup returns CDR1 SGHDT and CDR2 YYEEEE. The CDR3 consists of 15 residues.

The rearrangement joins TRBV9 to TRBJ1-1; a weak D match, TRBD1 (6 bases). V lost 2 bases, J lost 7 bases, and 12 bases lay in between. This CDR3 is built from 13 residues. Germline loops: CDR1 SGDLS, CDR2 YYNGEE. The CDR3: CASSVLWTDEAFF. CDR3 coding DNA: TGTGCCAGCAGCGTGCTTTGGACAGATGAAGCTTTCTTT.

The V call is TRBV18, the J call TRBJ1-2; D gene uncertain. Trimming stripped 2 bases from V and 2 bases from J, with 9 bases between. The CDR3 consists of 14 residues. Germline values: CDR1 KGHSH, CDR2 LQKENI. The chain's CDR3 is CASSPALTNYGYTF. In DNA form, the CDR3 reads TGTGCCAGCTCACCAGCTCTAACGAACTATGGCTACACCTTC. Complete variable domain (other parts from reference TRBV18 and TRBJ1-2): NAGVMQNPRHLVRRRGQEARLRCSPMKGHSHVYWYRQLPEEGLKFMVYLQKENIIDESGMPKERFSAEFPKEGPSILRIQQVVRGDSAAYFCASSPALTNYGYTFGSGTRLTVV.

V gene TRBV11-2 combines with J gene TRBJ2-1; D is possibly TRBD1 (6 bases). V dropped 4 bases and J dropped 0 bases, with 10 bases sitting between them. The CDR3 runs 15 residues. CDR1 is SGHAT and CDR2 is FQNNGV in the germline V gene. The CDR3 bases are TGTGCCAGCAGCTCGACAGGTTCCTCCTACAATGAGCAGTTCTTC. Its protein product is CASSSTGSSYNEQFF. Filled out from reference TRBV11-2 and TRBJ2-1, the complete variable domain reads EAGVAQSPRYKIIEKRQSVAFWCNPISGHATLYWYQQILGQGPKLLIQFQNNGVVDDSQLPKDRFSAERLKGVDSTLKIQPAKLEDSAVYLCASSSTGSSYNEQFFGPGTRLTVL.

The CDR3 DNA reads as TGTGCCAGCAGCCAAAAGGGGGCTGGCAATCAGCCCCAGCATTTT. Its protein is CASSQKGAGNQPQHF. The genes are TRBV7-2 and TRBJ1-5, with 7 bases aligning to TRBD1. The V gene end was trimmed by 5 bases and the J gene end by 2 bases; junction bases not matched to a gene: 6. Germline V gives CDR1 SGHTA, CDR2 FQGNSA. The CDR3 has 15 amino acids.

The V gene is TRBV7-2, the J gene TRBJ1-6; TRBD1 might be the D (5 bases). CDR1 and CDR2 from the germline V gene are SGHTA and FQGNSA. With 2 bases removed from V and 9 bases from J, the gap between germline ends came to 8 bases. This CDR3 contains 13 residues. The CDR3 here is CASSLLDSSPLHF. Here the CDR3 DNA reads TGTGCCAGCAGCTTACTCGACAGTTCACCCCTCCACTTT. The full variable domain, completed using reference TRBV7-2 and TRBJ1-6, is GAGVSQSPSNKVTEKGKDVELRCDPISGHTALYWYRQSLGQGLEFLIYFQGNSAPDKSGLPSDRFSAERTGGSVSTLTIQRTQQEDSAVYLCASSLLDSSPLHFGNGTRLTVT.

The chain uses TRBV6-1 and TRBJ2-7; D possibly corresponds to TRBD2 (5 bases). The CDR3 length is 14 residues. CDR1 MNHNS and CDR2 SASEGT come from the germline V gene. V shed 2 bases and J shed 4 bases, with 12 bases lying between them. CDR3 residues: CASSESGNRYEQYF. DNA for the CDR3: TGTGCCAGCAGTGAATCGGGGAATCGATACGAGCAGTACTTC.

The chain couples TRBV15 to TRBJ1-2; TRBD1 matches 9 bases. Trimming at V came to 0 bases and at J to 3 bases, leaving 8 bases not matched to a gene. The CDR3 is 17 residues long. CDR1 and CDR2 from the germline V gene are LNHNV and YYDKDF (reference sequence). This CDR3 is CATSRDLGQGTDYGYTF. The DNA of the CDR3 is TGTGCCACCAGCAGAGACCTGGGACAGGGTACGGACTATGGCTACACCTTC.

This clone was observed a handful of times. This rearrangement joins TRBV6-4 to TRBJ2-7, with TRBD1 matching over 11 bases. This CDR3 has 15 amino acids. The germline CDR1 and CDR2 sequences are MRHNA and SNTAGT. V gave up 5 bases and J gave up 1 base; unmatched junction bases: 4. CDR3 nucleotides: TGTGCCAGCAGTCCCGGGACAGGGGGTTCCTACGAGCAGTACTTC. This codes for CASSPGTGGSYEQYF.

This clone was seen only once. The chain employs TRBV7-3 and TRBJ2-5; D is possibly TRBD2 (6 bases). The CDR3 has 13 amino acids. The V and J ends lost 5 bases and 0 bases respectively, with 7 bases between them. Germline V gives CDR1 SGHTA, CDR2 FQGTGA. CDR3 bases: TGTGCCAGCAGCCGGGACTACCAAGAGACCCAGTACTTC. Translating gives CASSRDYQETQYF.

The rearrangement links TRBV27 to TRBJ2-1, with D possibly TRBD1 on 6 matching bases. This CDR3 has 16 amino acids. Per the germline V gene, CDR1 is MNHEY and CDR2 is SMNVEV (reference sequence). V lost 4 bases and J lost 12, with 25 bases in between. CDR3 in DNA: TGTGCCAGCAGTTCGACCGGGACACTCCACAATGAGTGGCAGTTCTTC. Its translation is CASSSTGTLHNEWQFF.

The chain is built from TRBV28 and TRBJ1-1, with D maybe TRBD1 (5 bases). Per germline, CDR1 MDHEN and CDR2 SYDVKM. V was shortened by 4 bases and J by 1 base, with 10 bases between the two germline ends. The CDR3 contains 14 residues. CDR3 in amino acids: CASSSGTTNTEAFF. In DNA, the CDR3 is TGTGCCAGCAGTTCCGGGACTACGAACACTGAAGCTTTCTTT.